This passage covers 29 T cell receptor beta chains from one sample sequenced in a study of technical replicates of blood from a handful of donors. Sequencing used immunoSEQ multiplex PCR; TCRdb keeps in-frame clones, though not all of them. The profile shows some 89,000 clones, roughly 94% of them singletons. Sequencing was done on a sample of T cells isolated from PBMCs. The receptors shown here come from a human donor in good health.

The chain recombines TRBV30 with TRBJ1-3, with a tentative D call TRBD1 (5 bases). Germline lookup yields CDR1 GTSNPN and CDR2 SVGIG (reference sequence). The CDR3 is 14 residues long. V lost 4 bases and J lost 0, with 10 bases in between. Here the CDR3 DNA reads TGTGCCTGGACGACTGGACACTCTGGAAACACCATATATTTT. It translates to CAWTTGHSGNTIYF. The full variable domain, completed using reference TRBV30 and TRBJ1-3, is SQTIHQWPATLVQPVGSPLSLECTVEGTSNPNLYWYRQAAGRGLQLLFYSVGIGQISSEVPQNLSASRPQDRQFILSSKKLLLSDSGFYLCAWTTGHSGNTIYFGEGSWLTVV.

The V and J genes are TRBV23-1 and TRBJ2-7; a possible D gene is TRBD2 (5 bases). TRBV23-1 is flagged as an ORF with uncertain function. The CDR3 consists of 15 residues. The V and J ends lost 1 base and 4 bases respectively, with 14 bases between them. The CDR3 is CASSQLLPRGYEQYF. The CDR3, as DNA: TGCGCCAGCAGTCAATTGCTTCCACGGGGTTACGAGCAGTACTTC.

This clone was detected only once. The rearrangement joins TRBV25-1 to TRBJ1-1, with a tentative D call TRBD1 (6 bases). This CDR3 is built from 14 residues. Trimming took 5 bases from V and 4 from J, leaving 14 bases between them. CDR1 is MGHDK, CDR2 SYGVNS, per germline. The CDR3 reads CASSRMLGGTEAFF. CDR3 sequence (DNA): TGTGCCAGCAGTCGAATGTTAGGGGGCACTGAAGCTTTCTTT.

V gene TRBV7-8 combines with J gene TRBJ1-1; no clear D. CDR3 length: 13 residues. Trimming took off 5 bases at V and 0 bases at J, with 7 bases between the two ends. Germline values: CDR1 SGHVS, CDR2 FQNEAQ. The CDR3 spells CASSREMNTEAFF. The CDR3 DNA reads TGTGCCAGCAGCAGAGAAATGAACACTGAAGCTTTCTTT.

The rearrangement joins TRBV7-9 to TRBJ1-5; D remains ambiguous. The CDR3 covers 14 residues. V shed 5 bases and J shed 2 bases, with 10 bases lying between them. Looked up from germline, CDR1 is SEHNR and CDR2 is FQNEAQ (reference sequence). The CDR3 loop is CASSQDNRNQPQHF. CDR3 nucleotide sequence: TGTGCCAGCAGCCAAGACAATCGCAATCAGCCCCAGCATTTT.

This chain joins TRBV4-3 and TRBJ2-1, with a weak D call TRBD2 (6 bases). Trimming pared 1 base from V and 7 bases from J, leaving 14 bases between. CDR3 length: 15 amino acids. Per the germline V gene, CDR1 is LGHNA and CDR2 is YSLEER. The CDR3 here is CASSQGISAGNEQFF. CDR3 nucleotides: TGCGCCAGCAGCCAAGGTATTTCGGCGGGAAATGAGCAGTTCTTC.

The V gene is TRBV5-1, the J gene TRBJ2-1; D remains ambiguous. The germline V gene encodes CDR1 SGHRS and CDR2 YFSETQ. This CDR3 spans 13 amino acids. V was pared by 3 bases and J by 4 bases, with 8 bases between. The CDR3 spells CASSSDIYNEQFF. DNA of the CDR3: TGCGCCAGCAGCTCCGACATTTACAATGAGCAGTTCTTC.

The CDR3 protein is CASSSGGTTYTDTQYF. The CDR3 DNA sequence: TGTGCCAGCAGCTCCGGGGGGACCACCTACACAGATACGCAGTATTTT. V and J are TRBV7-2 and TRBJ2-3; the match to TRBD2 covers 7 bases. Trimming took 4 bases from V and 2 from J; bases not matched to a gene: 9. The CDR3 has 16 amino acids. From germline, CDR1 is SGHTA and CDR2 FQGNSA.

The genes are TRBV5-4 and TRBJ2-2, with 8 bases that match TRBD1. Germline CDR1 is SGHNT and CDR2 is YYREEE (reference sequence). The CDR3 is 15 amino acids. V was pared by 1 base and J by 4 bases, with 3 bases of the junction left unmatched. The CDR3 DNA is TGTGCCAGCAGCTTGACAGGGGGTATCACCGGGGAGCTGTTTTTT. Its protein is CASSLTGGITGELFF.

This sequence joins TRBV30 and TRBJ2-1; no firm D call. This CDR3 contains 13 residues. Trimming cost V 4 bases and J 1 base, with 8 bases left between them. CDR1 and CDR2 from the germline V gene are GTSNPN and SVGIG (reference sequence). The CDR3 DNA reads TGTGCCTGGATAGCCGGGTCCTACAATGAGCAGTTCTTC. Translated, it gives CAWIAGSYNEQFF.

The chain uses TRBV29-1 and TRBJ2-7, with D uncertain. CDR3 length: 16 amino acids. Looked up from germline, CDR1 is SQVTM and CDR2 is ANQGSEA. V lost 4 bases, J lost 1 base, and 20 bases lay in between. The CDR3 DNA is TGCAGCGTTGTGGTCCTAACGTGGTCCGGTTCCTACGAGCAGTACTTC. Amino acids: CSVVVLTWSGSYEQYF.

The V gene is TRBV30, the J gene TRBJ2-7; D is undetermined. Germline lookup yields CDR1 GTSNPN and CDR2 SVGIG (reference sequence). There are 15 residues in the CDR3. V was pared by 0 bases and J by 6 bases, with 18 bases between. As DNA, the CDR3 is TGTGCCTGGAGTGTAGCGAGAACCCTACCTTTCGAGCAGTACTTC. This codes for CAWSVARTLPFEQYF.

The J gene is TRBJ2-4, the V gene TRBV28; a possible D gene is TRBD2 (5 bases). The CDR3 is 14 residues long. Germline CDR1 and CDR2: MDHEN and SYDVKM. V was pared by 7 bases and J by 1 base, with 11 bases between. DNA for the CDR3: TGTGCCAGCACAGCGCGAGGGGCCAAAAACATTCAGTACTTC. Translated: CASTARGAKNIQYF.

This clone was seen more than once but under ten times. This rearrangement joins TRBV30 to TRBJ1-1, with D perhaps TRBD1 (5 bases). Trimming removed 0 bases at V and 2 bases at J, with 7 bases between. The CDR3 length is 13 residues. Per the germline V gene, CDR1 is GTSNPN and CDR2 is SVGIG (reference sequence). In nucleotides, the CDR3 is TGTGCCTGGAGTGTAGGGGCCAACACTGAAGCTTTCTTT. Translation: CAWSVGANTEAFF.

The chain carries TRBV4-1 and TRBJ1-5, with 9 bases identical to TRBD1. The germline gives CDR1 MGHRA, CDR2 YSYEKL. The CDR3 has 14 amino acids. V lost 4 bases and J lost 2; bases outside the gene matches: 0. CDR3 loop: CASSRTGGNQPQHF. As DNA, the CDR3 is TGCGCCAGCAGCCGGACAGGGGGCAATCAGCCCCAGCATTTT.

The J gene is TRBJ2-5, the V gene TRBV5-1; D possibly corresponds to TRBD1 (5 bases). CDR3 length equals 14 residues. V dropped 0 bases and J dropped 1 base, with 7 bases sitting between them. The V gene's germline CDR1 is SGHRS and CDR2 YFSETQ. The CDR3 DNA follows: TGCGCCAGCAGCTTGGGACAGACCCAAGAGACCCAGTACTTC. It codes for CASSLGQTQETQYF.

This clone came up once. The chain joins TRBV27 to TRBJ1-6; D not certain. This CDR3 has 13 residues. Germline V CDR1 and CDR2: MNHEY, SMNVEV (reference sequence). V lost 3 bases and J lost 14, with 14 bases in between. The CDR3 DNA reads TGTGCCAGCAGTTTGGGAGGAGTGGCATCCCTCCACTTT. Its protein is CASSLGGVASLHF.

The chain uses TRBV6-5 and TRBJ2-1, with D unclear. CDR1 and CDR2 (germline): MNHEY, SVGAGI. The CDR3 runs to 11 residues. Trimming left V 8 bases short and J 8 bases short, with 10 bases between. The CDR3 loop is CASCRGDEQFF. DNA of the CDR3: TGTGCCAGCTGCCGCGGCGATGAGCAGTTCTTC.

V gene TRBV11-3 combines with J gene TRBJ2-5; 7 bases align to TRBD2. V dropped 2 bases and J dropped 5; count of bases not matched to a gene: 5. The CDR3 is 14 amino acids. The V gene's germline CDR1 is SGHNT and CDR2 YENEEA. The CDR3 DNA reads TGTGCCAGCAGCTTAATCTCCGGGAGGGAGACCCAGTACTTC. Translated, it gives CASSLISGRETQYF.

The chain links TRBV30 to TRBJ1-6; D gene unclear. Trimming shortened V by 3 bases and J by 7 bases, and 13 bases separated the two germline ends. The CDR3 runs to 14 residues. Germline V gives CDR1 GTSNPN, CDR2 SVGIG (reference sequence). CDR3 loop: CAWRGGLWNSPLHF. In DNA form, the CDR3 reads TGTGCCTGGAGGGGAGGCCTTTGGAATTCACCCCTCCACTTT.

V gene TRBV19 combines with J gene TRBJ2-7; tentatively, D is TRBD2 (5 bases). Trimming removed 5 bases at V and 1 base at J, with 15 bases between. This CDR3 contains 15 residues. The germline V gene has CDR1 LNHDA and CDR2 SQIVND (reference sequence). The CDR3: CASSLEGSPSYEQYF. CDR3 sequence (DNA): TGTGCCAGTAGTCTCGAGGGTTCCCCTTCCTACGAGCAGTACTTC.

The J gene is TRBJ2-7, the V gene TRBV20-1; the D is unclear. The V gene's germline CDR1 is DFQATT and CDR2 SNEGSKA (reference sequence). Trimming cost V 2 bases and J 1 base, with 3 bases left between them. The CDR3 extends over 11 amino acids. CDR3 bases: TGCAGTGCTAGACAATCCTACGAGCAGTACTTC. It codes for CSARQSYEQYF.

This clone was picked up one time. The chain couples TRBV4-3 to TRBJ2-7, with a tentative D call TRBD1 (6 bases). This CDR3 is 15 amino acids long. V gave up 4 bases and J gave up 4 bases, with 17 bases separating them. In germline, CDR1 is LGHNA, CDR2 YSLEER. CDR3 nucleotides: TGCGCCAGCAGCCCACAGACAGGTCCAGGTTACGAGCAGTACTTC. It is translated as CASSPQTGPGYEQYF.

The chain recombines TRBV27 with TRBJ2-3; 14 positions agree with TRBD2. V trimming: 4 bases; J trimming: 5 bases; junction bases outside the gene matches: 5. CDR1 and CDR2 (germline): MNHEY, SMNVEV (reference sequence). This CDR3 has 16 amino acids. The CDR3 DNA reads as TGTGCCAGCAGTTCGGGGACTAGCGGGAGAAGAGATACGCAGTATTTT. Encoded protein: CASSSGTSGRRDTQYF.

As to this clone: This sample includes further DNA sequences coding for the same CDR3. The chain joins TRBV7-9 to TRBJ2-7; 11 nucleotides agree with TRBD2. The CDR3 runs 14 residues. Germline V CDR1 and CDR2: SEHNR, FQNEAQ (reference sequence). V lost 5 bases to trimming and J lost 3 bases; unmatched junction nucleotides: 3. CDR3: CASSGLAGGYEQYF. As DNA, the CDR3 is TGTGCCAGCAGCGGTCTAGCGGGAGGCTACGAGCAGTACTTC. Together with reference TRBV7-9 and TRBJ2-7, the CDR3 gives the full variable domain: DTGVSQNPRHKITKRGQNVTFRCDPISEHNRLYWYRQTLGQGPEFLTYFQNEAQLEKSRLLSDRFSAERPKGSFSTLEIQRTEQGDSAMYLCASSGLAGGYEQYFGPGTRLTVT.

This chain joins TRBV7-3 and TRBJ2-7; 9 bases align to TRBD1. The CDR3 is made up of 16 amino acids. The germline V gene has CDR1 SGHTA and CDR2 FQGTGA. Trimming removed 0 bases from V and 3 bases from J; junction bases left unmatched: 6. In nucleotides, the CDR3 is TGTGCCAGCAGCTTAACTCAGGGGACAGGGTTCTACGAGCAGTACTTC. Translation: CASSLTQGTGFYEQYF.

The rearrangement joins TRBV5-6 to TRBJ1-3; TRBD1 might be the D (6 bases). The CDR3 extends over 14 amino acids. Germline CDR1 and CDR2: SGHDT and YYEEEE. Trimming shortened V by 0 bases and J by 6 bases, and 10 bases separated the two germline ends. CDR3 coding DNA: TGTGCCAGCAGCTTGGGTGGGGGCGTAAACACCATATATTTT. This sequence encodes CASSLGGGVNTIYF.

V gene TRBV5-1 combines with J gene TRBJ2-3; tentatively, D is TRBD1 (6 bases). The CDR3 sequence is 15 residues long. From germline, CDR1 is SGHRS and CDR2 YFSETQ. V lost 4 bases and J 2 bases, leaving 14 bases between the germline ends. The CDR3 is CASSPGSGVTDTQYF. The DNA for the CDR3 is TGCGCCAGCAGCCCTGGTTCAGGGGTCACAGATACGCAGTATTTT.

The chain links TRBV9 to TRBJ1-1; 7 nucleotides match TRBD1. The germline gives CDR1 SGDLS, CDR2 YYNGEE. The V and J ends lost 2 bases and 4 bases, in that order; junction bases with no gene match: 8. CDR3 length equals 15 residues. CDR3 amino acids: CASSVTGEFRTEAFF. CDR3 sequence (DNA): TGTGCCAGCAGCGTTACAGGGGAATTTCGCACTGAAGCTTTCTTT.